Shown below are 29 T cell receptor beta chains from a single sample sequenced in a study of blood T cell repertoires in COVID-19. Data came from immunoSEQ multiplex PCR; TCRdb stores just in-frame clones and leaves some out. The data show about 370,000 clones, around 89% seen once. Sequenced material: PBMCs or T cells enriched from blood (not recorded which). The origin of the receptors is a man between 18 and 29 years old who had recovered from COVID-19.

The CDR3 DNA is TGTGCCAGCAGCTTAGAAAGGGAGCGACCCCTCCACTTT. Its protein is CASSLERERPLHF. The rearrangement links TRBV7-3 to TRBJ1-6, with D unclear. The CDR3 is made up of 13 amino acids. Germline-derived CDR1 and CDR2 are SGHTA and FQGTGA. V was trimmed by 2 bases and J by 12 bases, leaving 11 bases between them.

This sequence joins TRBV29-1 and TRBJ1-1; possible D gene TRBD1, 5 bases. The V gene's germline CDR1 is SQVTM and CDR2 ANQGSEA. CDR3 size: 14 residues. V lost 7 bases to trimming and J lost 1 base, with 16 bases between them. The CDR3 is CSAGGKGPNTEAFF. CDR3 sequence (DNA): TGCAGCGCTGGGGGGAAGGGGCCGAACACTGAAGCTTTCTTT.

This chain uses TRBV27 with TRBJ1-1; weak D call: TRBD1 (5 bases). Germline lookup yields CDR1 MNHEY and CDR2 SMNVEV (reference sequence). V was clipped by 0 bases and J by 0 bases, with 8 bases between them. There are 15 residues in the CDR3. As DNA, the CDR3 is TGTGCCAGCAGTTTATCACCAGGGATGAACACTGAAGCTTTCTTT. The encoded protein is CASSLSPGMNTEAFF.

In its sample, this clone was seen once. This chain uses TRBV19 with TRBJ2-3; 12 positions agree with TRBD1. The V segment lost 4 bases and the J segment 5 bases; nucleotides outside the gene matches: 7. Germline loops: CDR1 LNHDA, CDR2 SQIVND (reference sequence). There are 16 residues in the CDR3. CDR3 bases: TGTGCCAGTAGTACGGGCGGGACAGGGGGCCTAGATACGCAGTATTTT. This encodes CASSTGGTGGLDTQYF.

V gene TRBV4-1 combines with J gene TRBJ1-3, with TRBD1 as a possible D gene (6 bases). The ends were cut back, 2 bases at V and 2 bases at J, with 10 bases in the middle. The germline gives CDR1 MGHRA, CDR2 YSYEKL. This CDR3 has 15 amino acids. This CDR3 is CASSQRQDTGNTIYF. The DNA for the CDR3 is TGCGCCAGCAGCCAACGACAGGATACTGGAAACACCATATATTTT.

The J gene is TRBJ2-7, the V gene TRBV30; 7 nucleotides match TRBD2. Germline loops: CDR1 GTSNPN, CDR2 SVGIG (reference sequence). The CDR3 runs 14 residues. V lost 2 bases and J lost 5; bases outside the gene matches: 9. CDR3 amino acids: CAWSLLTSRHEQYF. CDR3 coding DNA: TGTGCCTGGAGTCTTTTGACTAGCCGGCACGAGCAGTACTTC. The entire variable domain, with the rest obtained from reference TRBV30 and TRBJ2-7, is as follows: SQTIHQWPATLVQPVGSPLSLECTVEGTSNPNLYWYRQAAGRGLQLLFYSVGIGQISSEVPQNLSASRPQDRQFILSSKKLLLSDSGFYLCAWSLLTSRHEQYFGPGTRLTVT.

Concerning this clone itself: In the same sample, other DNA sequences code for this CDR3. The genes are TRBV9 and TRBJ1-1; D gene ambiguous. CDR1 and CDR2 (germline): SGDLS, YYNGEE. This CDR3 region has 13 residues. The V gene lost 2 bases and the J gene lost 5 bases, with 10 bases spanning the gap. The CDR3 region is CASSVGSGTEAFF. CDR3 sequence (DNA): TGTGCCAGCAGCGTGGGATCGGGGACTGAAGCTTTCTTT.

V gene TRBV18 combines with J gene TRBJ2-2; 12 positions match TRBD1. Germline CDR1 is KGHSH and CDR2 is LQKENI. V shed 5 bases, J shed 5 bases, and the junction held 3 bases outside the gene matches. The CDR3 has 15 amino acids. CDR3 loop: CASSSGQGATGELFF. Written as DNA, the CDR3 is TGTGCCAGCTCATCGGGACAGGGGGCTACCGGGGAGCTGTTTTTT. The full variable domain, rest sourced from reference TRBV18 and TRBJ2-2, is NAGVMQNPRHLVRRRGQEARLRCSPMKGHSHVYWYRQLPEEGLKFMVYLQKENIIDESGMPKERFSAEFPKEGPSILRIQQVVRGDSAAYFCASSSGQGATGELFFGEGSRLTVL.

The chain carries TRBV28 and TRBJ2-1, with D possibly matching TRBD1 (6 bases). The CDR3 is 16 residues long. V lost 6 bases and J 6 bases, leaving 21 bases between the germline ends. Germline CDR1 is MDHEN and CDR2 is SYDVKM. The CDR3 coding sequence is TGTGCCAGCAGCGCTGGGGGCCATGAAGGGGGCAATGAGCAGTTCTTC. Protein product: CASSAGGHEGGNEQFF.

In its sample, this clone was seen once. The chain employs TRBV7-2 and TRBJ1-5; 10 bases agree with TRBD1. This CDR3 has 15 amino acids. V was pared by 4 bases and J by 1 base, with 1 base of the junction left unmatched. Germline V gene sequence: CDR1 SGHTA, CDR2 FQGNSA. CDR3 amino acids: CASSSGQGSNQPQHF. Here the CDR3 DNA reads TGTGCCAGCAGCTCGGGACAGGGGAGCAATCAGCCCCAGCATTTT.

The CDR3 DNA follows: TGTGCCAGCAGCCAAGGCGGGAGCCGACTGGAGACCCAGTACTTC. This translates into CASSQGGSRLETQYF. The rearrangement links TRBV3-1 (or the pseudogene TRBV3-2) to TRBJ2-5, with 7 bases fitting TRBD2. V gave up 1 base and J gave up 5 bases; unmatched junction bases: 7. The CDR3 contains 15 residues. Germline-derived CDR1 and CDR2 are LGHDT and YNNKEL (reference sequence).

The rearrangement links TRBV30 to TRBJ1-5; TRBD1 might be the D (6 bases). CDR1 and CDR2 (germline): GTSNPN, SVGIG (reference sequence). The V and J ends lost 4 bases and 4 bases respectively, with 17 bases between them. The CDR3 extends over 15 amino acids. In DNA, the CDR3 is TGTGCCTGGAATACCCTGTCCAGGGGTAATCAGCCCCAGCATTTT. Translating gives CAWNTLSRGNQPQHF.

CDR3 in DNA: TGCGCCAGCAGTCCCATTGCGGGTAAGGATGAAAAACTGTTTTTT. This sequence encodes CASSPIAGKDEKLFF. This chain connects TRBV23-1 to TRBJ1-4; D is uncertain. TRBV23-1 is an ORF, and what it does is uncertain. The V and J ends lost 4 bases and 6 bases respectively, with 15 bases between them. The length of the CDR3 is 15 residues.

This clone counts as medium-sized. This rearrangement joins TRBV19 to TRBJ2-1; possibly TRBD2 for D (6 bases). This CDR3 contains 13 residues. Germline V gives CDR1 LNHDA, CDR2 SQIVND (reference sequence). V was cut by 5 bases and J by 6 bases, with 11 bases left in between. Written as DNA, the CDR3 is TGTGCCAGTAGTCCGGGACTGGGCAATGAGCAGTTCTTC. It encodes CASSPGLGNEQFF.

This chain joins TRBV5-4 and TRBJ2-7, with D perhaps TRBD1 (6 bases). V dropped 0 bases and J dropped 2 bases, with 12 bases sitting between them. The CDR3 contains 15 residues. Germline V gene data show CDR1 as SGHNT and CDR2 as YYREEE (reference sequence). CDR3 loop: CASSLGRGLTYEQYF. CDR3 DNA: TGTGCCAGCAGCTTGGGCAGGGGATTAACCTACGAGCAGTACTTC. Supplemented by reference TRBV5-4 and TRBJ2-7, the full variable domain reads ETGVTQSPTHLIKTRGQQVTLRCSSQSGHNTVSWYQQALGQGPQFIFQYYREEENGRGNFPPRFSGLQFPNYSSELNVNALELDDSALYLCASSLGRGLTYEQYFGPGTRLTVT.

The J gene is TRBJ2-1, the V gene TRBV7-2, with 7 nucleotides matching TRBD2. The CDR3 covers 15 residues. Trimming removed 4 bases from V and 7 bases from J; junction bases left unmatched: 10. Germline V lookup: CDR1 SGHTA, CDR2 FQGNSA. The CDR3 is CASSSGLGGGNEQFF. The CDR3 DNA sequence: TGTGCCAGCAGCTCCGGACTAGGAGGTGGAAATGAGCAGTTCTTC.

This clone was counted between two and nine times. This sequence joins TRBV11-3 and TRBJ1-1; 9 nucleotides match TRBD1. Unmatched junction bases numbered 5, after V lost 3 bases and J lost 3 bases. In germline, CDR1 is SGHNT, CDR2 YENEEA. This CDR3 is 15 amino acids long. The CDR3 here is CASSFGQGRDTEAFF. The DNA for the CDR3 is TGTGCCAGCAGCTTTGGACAGGGGCGCGACACTGAAGCTTTCTTT.

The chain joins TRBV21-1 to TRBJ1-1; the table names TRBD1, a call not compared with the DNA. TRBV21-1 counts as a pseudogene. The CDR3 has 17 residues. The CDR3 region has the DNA TGTGCCAGCAGCCCGGGACAGGGGAAGGGTAACGAGACTGAAGCTTTCTTT. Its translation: CASSPGQGKGNETEAFF.

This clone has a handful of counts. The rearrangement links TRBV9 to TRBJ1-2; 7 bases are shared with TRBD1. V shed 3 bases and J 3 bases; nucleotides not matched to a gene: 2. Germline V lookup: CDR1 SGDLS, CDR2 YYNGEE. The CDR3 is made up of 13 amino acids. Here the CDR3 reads CASSGGTDYGYTF. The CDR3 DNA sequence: TGTGCCAGCAGCGGGGGGACAGACTATGGCTACACCTTC.

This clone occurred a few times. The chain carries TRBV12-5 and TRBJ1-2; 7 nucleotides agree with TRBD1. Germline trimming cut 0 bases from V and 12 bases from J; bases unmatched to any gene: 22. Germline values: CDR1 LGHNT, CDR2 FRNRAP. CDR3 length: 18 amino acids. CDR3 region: CASGLVQASGTVSPGDTF. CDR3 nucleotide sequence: TGTGCTAGTGGTTTGGTTCAGGCGTCCGGGACAGTCTCGCCCGGGGACACCTTC.

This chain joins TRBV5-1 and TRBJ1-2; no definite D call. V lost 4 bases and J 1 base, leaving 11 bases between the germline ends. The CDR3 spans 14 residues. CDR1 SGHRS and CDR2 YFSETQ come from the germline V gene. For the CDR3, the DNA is TGCGCCAGCAGCGACGGGGTGTTTAACTATGGCTACACCTTC. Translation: CASSDGVFNYGYTF. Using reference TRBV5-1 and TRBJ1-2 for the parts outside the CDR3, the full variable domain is KAGVTQTPRYLIKTRGQQVTLSCSPISGHRSVSWYQQTPGQGLQFLFEYFSETQRNKGNFPGRFSGRQFSNSRSEMNVSTLELGDSALYLCASSDGVFNYGYTFGSGTRLTVV.

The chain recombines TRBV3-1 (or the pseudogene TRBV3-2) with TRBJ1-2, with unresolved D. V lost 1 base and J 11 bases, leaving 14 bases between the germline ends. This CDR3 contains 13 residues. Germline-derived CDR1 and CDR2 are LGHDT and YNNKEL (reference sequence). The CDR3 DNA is TGTGCCAGCAGCCAAGGATCCCCCGGAGGATACACCTTC. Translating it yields CASSQGSPGGYTF.

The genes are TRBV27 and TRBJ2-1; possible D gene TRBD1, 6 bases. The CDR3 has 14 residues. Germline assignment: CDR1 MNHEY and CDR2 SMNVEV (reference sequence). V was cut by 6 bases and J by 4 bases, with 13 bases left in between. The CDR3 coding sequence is TGTGCCAGCAGCTCAGGGGCAGTTTACAATGAGCAGTTCTTC. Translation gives CASSSGAVYNEQFF.

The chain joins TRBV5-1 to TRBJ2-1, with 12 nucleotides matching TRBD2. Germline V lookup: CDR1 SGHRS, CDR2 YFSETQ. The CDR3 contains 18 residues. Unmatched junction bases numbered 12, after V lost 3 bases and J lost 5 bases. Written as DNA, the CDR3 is TGCGCCAGCAGCTACAGGGGGATGACTAGCGGGGGCAACAATGAGCAGTTCTTC. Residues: CASSYRGMTSGGNNEQFF. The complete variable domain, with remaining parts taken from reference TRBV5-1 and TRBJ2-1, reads KAGVTQTPRYLIKTRGQQVTLSCSPISGHRSVSWYQQTPGQGLQFLFEYFSETQRNKGNFPGRFSGRQFSNSRSEMNVSTLELGDSALYLCASSYRGMTSGGNNEQFFGPGTRLTVL.

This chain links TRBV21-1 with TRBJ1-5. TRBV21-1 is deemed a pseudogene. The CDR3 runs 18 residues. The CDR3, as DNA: TGTGCCAGCAGCACGGGGGGGGTCCGGGTTATTAGCAATCAGCCCCAGCATTTT. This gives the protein CASSTGGVRVISNQPQHF.

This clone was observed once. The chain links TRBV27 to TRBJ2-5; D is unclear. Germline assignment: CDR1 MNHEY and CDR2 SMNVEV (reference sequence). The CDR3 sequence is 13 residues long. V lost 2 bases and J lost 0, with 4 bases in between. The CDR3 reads CASSLTHQETQYF. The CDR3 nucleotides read TGTGCCAGCAGTTTAACACACCAAGAGACCCAGTACTTC.

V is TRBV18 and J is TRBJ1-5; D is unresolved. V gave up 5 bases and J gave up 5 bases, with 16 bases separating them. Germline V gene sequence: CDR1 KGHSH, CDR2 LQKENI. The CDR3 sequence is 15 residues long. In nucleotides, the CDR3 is TGTGCCAGCTCAAAAGAGGCTCCCGCAGATCAGCCCCAGCATTTT. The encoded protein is CASSKEAPADQPQHF.

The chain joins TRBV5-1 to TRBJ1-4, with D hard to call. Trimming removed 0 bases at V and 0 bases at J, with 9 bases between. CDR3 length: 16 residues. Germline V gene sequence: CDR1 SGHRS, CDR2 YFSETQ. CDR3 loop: CASSLDLGTTNEKLFF. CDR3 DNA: TGCGCCAGCAGCTTGGACCTGGGCACAACTAATGAAAAACTGTTTTTT.

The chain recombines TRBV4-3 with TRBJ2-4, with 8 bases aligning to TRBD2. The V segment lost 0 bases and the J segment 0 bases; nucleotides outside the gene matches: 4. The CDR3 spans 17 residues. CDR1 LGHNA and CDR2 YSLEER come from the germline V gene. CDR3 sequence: CASSQETGRGAKNIQYF. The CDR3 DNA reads TGCGCCAGCAGCCAAGAGACCGGGAGGGGAGCCAAAAACATTCAGTACTTC.